These 18 T cell receptor beta chains were sequenced from one sample in a study of vaccination effects on CD4 cells after COVID-19. Following culture for approximately ten days, CD4+ T cells were isolated. Two-dose vaccination with either BNT162b2 or mRNA-1273 was given to the participants. Their antigen targets remain unknown. Assay: immunoSEQ multiplex PCR; the TCRdb copy retains only in-frame clones and omits some. This sample has some 60,000 clones; under 85% occur once, and the top ten carry 3.5% to 5.5%. The input for sequencing was CD4+ T cells from PBMCs cultured without peptide, taken after COVID-19 vaccination. The receptors were gathered from a human donor who received a COVID-19 vaccine.

This rearrangement joins TRBV5-1 to TRBJ2-7, with unresolved D. The CDR3 consists of 17 residues. V dropped 0 bases and J dropped 0 bases, with 16 bases sitting between them. CDR1 is SGHRS, CDR2 YFSETQ, per germline. CDR3 bases: TGCGCCAGCAGCTTGGGGGCGACTGGCGGAAGCTCCTACGAGCAGTACTTC. The encoded protein is CASSLGATGGSSYEQYF.

The CDR3 DNA reads as TGTGCCAGCAGTGTTACAGCCCTTTCCTACGAGCAGTACTTC. Its protein is CASSVTALSYEQYF. The gene calls are TRBV2 and TRBJ2-7; D gene ambiguous. The CDR3 extends over 14 amino acids. CDR1 SNHLY and CDR2 FYNNEI come from the germline V gene. V was shortened by 4 bases and J by 1 base, with 11 bases between the two germline ends. Supplemented by reference TRBV2 and TRBJ2-7, the full variable domain reads EPEVTQTPSHQVTQMGQEVILRCVPISNHLYFYWYRQILGQKVEFLVSFYNNEISEKSEIFDDQFSVERPDGSNFTLKIRSTKLEDSAMYFCASSVTALSYEQYFGPGTRLTVT.

The chain combines TRBV3-1 (or the pseudogene TRBV3-2) with TRBJ1-4, with 8 bases fitting TRBD1. Germline loops: CDR1 LGHDT, CDR2 YNNKEL (reference sequence). The CDR3 runs 15 residues. V trimming: 0 bases; J trimming: 7 bases; junction bases outside the gene matches: 4. CDR3 nucleotides: TGTGCCAGCAGCCAAGACAGGGGGCGCGGTGAAAAACTGTTTTTT. Residues: CASSQDRGRGEKLFF.

In DNA, the CDR3 is TGTGCCAGCAGCTCCGACAGCTACGAGCAGTACTTC. Amino acids: CASSSDSYEQYF. The chain joins TRBV6-6 to TRBJ2-7; weak D call: TRBD1 (5 bases). This CDR3 comprises 12 residues. Looked up from germline, CDR1 is MNHNY and CDR2 is SVGAGI (reference sequence). The germline V and J ends were trimmed by 6 bases and 3 bases, with 9 bases remaining between them.

The chain carries TRBV6-5 and TRBJ1-2, with D possibly matching TRBD1 (6 bases). Trimming took 7 bases from V and 10 from J, leaving 19 bases between them. Germline CDR1 reads MNHEY; CDR2 reads SVGAGI. The CDR3 is 13 residues long. The CDR3 coding sequence is TGTGCCAGCAAGTCCAGGGGCCTTCGGGACTACACCTTC. It translates to CASKSRGLRDYTF.

This chain links TRBV28 with TRBJ1-2; D uncertain. The CDR3 totals 16 residues. Trimming cost V 2 bases and J 1 base, with 14 bases left between them. The germline V gene encodes CDR1 MDHEN and CDR2 SYDVKM. CDR3: CASSLAGPTVNYGYTF. The CDR3 bases are TGTGCCAGCAGTTTAGCCGGGCCAACAGTTAACTATGGCTACACCTTC.

This clone was recorded once. The rearrangement joins TRBV10-3 to TRBJ1-1, with 7 bases lining up with TRBD1. The CDR3 spans 14 residues. Germline values: CDR1 ENHRY, CDR2 SYGVKD. V was pared by 7 bases and J by 2 bases, with 7 bases of the junction left unmatched. The CDR3 protein is CAIKRDSINTEAFF. The CDR3 region has the DNA TGTGCCATCAAGCGGGACAGCATAAACACTGAAGCTTTCTTT.

The gene calls are TRBV11-3 and TRBJ2-3, with TRBD1 matching over 7 bases. This CDR3 region has 17 residues. Germline lookup yields CDR1 SGHNT and CDR2 YENEEA. Trimming cost V 0 bases and J 0 bases; bases outside gene matches: 6. In DNA, the CDR3 is TGTGCCAGCAGCTTAGAGATTGTCAGGGGGAGCACAGATACGCAGTATTTT. Amino acids: CASSLEIVRGSTDTQYF. Looking up the rest from reference TRBV11-3 and TRBJ2-3 gives the full variable domain: EAGVVQSPRYKIIEKKQPVAFWCNPISGHNTLYWYLQNLGQGPELLIRYENEEAVDDSQLPKDRFSAERLKGVDSTLKIQPAELGDSAVYLCASSLEIVRGSTDTQYFGPGTRLTVL.

A word on this clone: The same CDR3 is also encoded by other DNA sequences in this sample. The chain uses TRBV6-1 and TRBJ1-6; the D is unclear. The germline V and J ends were trimmed by 3 bases and 7 bases, with 4 bases remaining between them. Per the germline V gene, CDR1 is MNHNS and CDR2 is SASEGT. The CDR3 is 12 amino acids. CDR3 loop: CASSEGNSPLHF. DNA for the CDR3: TGTGCCAGCAGTGAGGGCAATTCACCCCTCCACTTT.

The chain has TRBV14 and TRBJ1-2; TRBD1 might be the D (6 bases). There are 15 residues in the CDR3. Germline V CDR1 and CDR2: SGHDN, FVKESK. Trimming took off 5 bases at V and 4 bases at J, with 17 bases between the two ends. The CDR3 DNA sequence: TGTGCCAGCAGCTCTCGTGGGGGCACCCTCTATGGCTACACCTTC. It codes for CASSSRGGTLYGYTF.

CDR3 nucleotides: TGTGCCAGCAGTCCTCCAGTGAAGAAGGCGGGCACTGAAGCTTTCTTT. Translated: CASSPPVKKAGTEAFF. The chain joins TRBV27 to TRBJ1-1; D uncertain. The CDR3 loop spans 16 amino acids. Germline CDR1 is MNHEY and CDR2 is SMNVEV (reference sequence). Trimming pared 5 bases from V and 4 bases from J, leaving 20 bases between.

This rearrangement joins TRBV27 to TRBJ1-4; possibly TRBD1 for D (6 bases). The V and J ends lost 6 bases and 4 bases respectively, with 15 bases between them. This CDR3 comprises 15 residues. Germline V CDR1 and CDR2: MNHEY, SMNVEV (reference sequence). This CDR3 is CASRKGGPFNEKLFF. CDR3 DNA sequence: TGTGCCAGCAGAAAGGGGGGACCGTTTAATGAAAAACTGTTTTTT.

V is TRBV2 and J is TRBJ2-1; D unclear. Trimming removed 2 bases at V and 9 bases at J, with 5 bases between. The germline gives CDR1 SNHLY, CDR2 FYNNEI. This CDR3 has 11 amino acids. CDR3 amino acids: CASSEWGEQFF. Written as DNA, the CDR3 is TGTGCCAGCAGTGAATGGGGTGAGCAGTTCTTC.

The chain joins TRBV6-6 to TRBJ1-3, with D perhaps matching TRBD1 (5 bases). Per the germline V gene, CDR1 is MNHNY and CDR2 is SVGAGI (reference sequence). This CDR3 has 14 amino acids. V lost 5 bases, J lost 2 bases, and 10 bases lay in between. The CDR3 region is CASSDQTAGNTIYF. The CDR3 coding sequence is TGTGCCAGCAGTGACCAGACAGCTGGAAACACCATATATTTT.

This clone was detected only once. The chain joins TRBV4-1 to TRBJ2-5, with D perhaps matching TRBD1 or TRBD2 (6 bases each). CDR1 MGHRA and CDR2 YSYEKL come from the germline V gene. This CDR3 has 14 residues. The V end lost 1 base, the J end lost 5 bases, and 11 bases lay between the germline ends. CDR3 bases: TGCGCCAGCAGCCAAGCGGGGGCCGGGGAGACCCAGTACTTC. Protein product: CASSQAGAGETQYF.

This chain joins TRBV6-2 or TRBV6-3 and TRBJ1-5; 7 positions agree with TRBD1. Germline lookup yields CDR1 MNHEY and CDR2 SVGEGT. The V segment lost 2 bases and the J segment 5 bases; nucleotides outside the gene matches: 15. This CDR3 is built from 18 residues. CDR3 sequence reads: CASSYGQAHPGPYQPQHF. CDR3 nucleotides: TGTGCCAGCAGTTACGGACAGGCCCATCCCGGCCCCTATCAGCCCCAGCATTTT.

V gene TRBV7-9 combines with J gene TRBJ1-4, with D tentatively TRBD1 (5 bases). Germline CDR1 SEHNR, CDR2 FQNEAQ (reference sequence). The V end was cut by 7 bases, the J end by 6 bases, with 18 bases between. This CDR3 spans 15 amino acids. The CDR3 DNA reads TGTGCCAGCACCTCCATGGGGGGGGTATATGAAAAACTGTTTTTT. As protein: CASTSMGGVYEKLFF. Full variable domain (missing parts from reference TRBV7-9 and TRBJ1-4): DTGVSQNPRHKITKRGQNVTFRCDPISEHNRLYWYRQTLGQGPEFLTYFQNEAQLEKSRLLSDRFSAERPKGSFSTLEIQRTEQGDSAMYLCASTSMGGVYEKLFFGSGTQLSVL.

The chain links TRBV4-1 to TRBJ1-6; D might be TRBD1 (5 bases). Germline CDR1 and CDR2: MGHRA and YSYEKL. The CDR3 is 15 amino acids. The V and J ends lost 5 bases and 7 bases respectively, with 15 bases between them. Here the CDR3 reads CASSSGTGSNSPLHF. For the CDR3, the DNA is TGCGCCAGCAGCTCCGGGACCGGATCAAATTCACCCCTCCACTTT.